The table lists the clone carrying this TCR beta chain with many counts. Its antigen remains unidentified. CDR1 is SGHDN and CDR2 is FVKESK in the germline V gene. Losses at the gene ends were 3 bases for V and 5 bases for J; bases not matched to a gene: 7. CDR3 size: 16 residues. TCRdb redid the calling of the multiplex PCR reads with MiXCR, one entry per CDR3 protein. This sample carries under 45,000 distinct CDR3 sequences, 36% of them seen once, and the ten largest clones take approximately 11%. This record belongs to a study of breast tumors, draining lymph nodes, adjacent tissues. Study-level findings and limits: Tumors had less TCR diversity than lymph nodes, more than nontumor tissue. Tumor and nontumor repertoires were significantly more similar in luminal-like than in basal-like breast cancer.

This sequence originates from a female donor with breast cancer. Some clones in this sample may be carry-over from other donors' samples. The sample consisted of breast tumor tissue. V usage is TRBV14 and J usage is TRBJ2-5; TRBD2 matches at 12 bases. Here the CDR3 DNA reads TGTGCCAGCAGCCAGATGACTAGCGGGAGCGTTGAGACCCAGTACTTC. Translated, it gives CASSQMTSGSVETQYF.